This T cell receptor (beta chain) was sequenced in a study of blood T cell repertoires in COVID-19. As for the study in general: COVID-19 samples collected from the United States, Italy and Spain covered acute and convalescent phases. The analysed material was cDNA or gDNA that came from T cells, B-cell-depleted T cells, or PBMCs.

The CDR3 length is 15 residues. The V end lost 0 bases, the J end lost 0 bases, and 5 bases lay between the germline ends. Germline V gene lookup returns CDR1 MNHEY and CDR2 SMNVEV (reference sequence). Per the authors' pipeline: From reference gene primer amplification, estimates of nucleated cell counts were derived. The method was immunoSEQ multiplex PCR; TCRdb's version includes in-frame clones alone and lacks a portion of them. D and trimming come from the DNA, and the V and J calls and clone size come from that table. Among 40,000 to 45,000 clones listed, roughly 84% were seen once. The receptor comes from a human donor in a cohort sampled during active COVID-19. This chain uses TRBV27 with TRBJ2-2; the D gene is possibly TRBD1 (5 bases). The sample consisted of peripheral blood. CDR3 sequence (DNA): TGTGCCAGCAGTTTATCAGGGGCGAACACCGGGGAGCTGTTTTTT. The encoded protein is CASSLSGANTGELFF.